The subject of this entry is one T cell receptor beta chain. This sample stems from a study of blood T cell repertoires in COVID-19. The germline V gene encodes CDR1 SGHAT and CDR2 FQNNGV. V shed 5 bases, J shed 7 bases, and the junction held 6 bases outside the gene matches. The CDR3 has 14 residues. As processed by the authors: Reference gene primer amplification gave estimated nucleated cell counts. The protocol was immunoSEQ multiplex PCR, while the TCRdb copy is restricted to in-frame clones and leaves out a portion. D and trimming come from the DNA, and the V and J calls and clone size come from that table. The table records roughly 87,000 clones, more than 75% of them present only once.

The TCR was taken from a human donor in a cohort sampled during active COVID-19. The V and J genes are TRBV11-2 and TRBJ2-2, with TRBD1 matching 8 bases. The sample comprised peripheral blood. The CDR3 DNA follows: TGTGCCAGCAGCCAGGACAGGGTCAACGGGGAGCTGTTTTTT. This encodes CASSQDRVNGELFF.